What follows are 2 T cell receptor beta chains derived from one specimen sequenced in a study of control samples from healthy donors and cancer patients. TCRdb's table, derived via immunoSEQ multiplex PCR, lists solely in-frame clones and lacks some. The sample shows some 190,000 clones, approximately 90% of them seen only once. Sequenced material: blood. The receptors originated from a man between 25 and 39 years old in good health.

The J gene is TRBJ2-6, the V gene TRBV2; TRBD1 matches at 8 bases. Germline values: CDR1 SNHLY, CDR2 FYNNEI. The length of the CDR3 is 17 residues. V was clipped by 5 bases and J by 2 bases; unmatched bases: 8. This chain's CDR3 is CASSWDRPSAGANVLTF. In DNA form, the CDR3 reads TGTGCCAGCAGTTGGGACAGGCCGTCGGCTGGGGCCAACGTCCTGACTTTC.

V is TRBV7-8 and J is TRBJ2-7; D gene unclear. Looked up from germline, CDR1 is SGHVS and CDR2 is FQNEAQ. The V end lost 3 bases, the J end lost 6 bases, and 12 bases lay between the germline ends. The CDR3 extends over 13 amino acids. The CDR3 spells CASSFDRQSEQYF. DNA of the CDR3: TGTGCCAGCAGCTTTGACCGGCAATCCGAGCAGTACTTC.